Each of the 25 T cell receptor beta chains below was sequenced from the same sample in a study of blood T cell repertoires in COVID-19 (TCRdb year 2020). To prepare the library, the immunoSEQ multiplex PCR assay was applied. The immuneACCESS repertoire file appears here via TCRdb, limited to in-frame rearrangements. These files lack a portion of the clones; in checked studies, under half of the deficit traces to unresolved V genes, and the cause of the others is not known. Here the sample has 50,000 to 55,000 clones; over 75% occur a single time. Approximately 15% of the sample goes to the ten largest clones. The material sequenced was peripheral blood. These receptors were taken from a man aged 65 to 85 with acute or convalescent COVID-19.

The chain couples TRBV4-3 to TRBJ1-3, with 9 positions matching TRBD1. Trimming cost V 3 bases and J 2 bases; bases outside gene matches: 5. Germline V gene data show CDR1 as LGHNA and CDR2 as YSLEER. The CDR3 runs to 16 residues. The CDR3 DNA sequence: TGCGCCAGCAGCCATATAGACAGGGGGACTGGAAACACCATATATTTT. Encoded protein: CASSHIDRGTGNTIYF.

The V call is TRBV24-1, the J call TRBJ2-2, with 7 positions matching TRBD1. V lost 7 bases and J lost 5; bases outside the gene matches: 3. This CDR3 is 13 amino acids long. Looked up from germline, CDR1 is KGHDR and CDR2 is SFDVKD. The CDR3: CATSPQGTGELFF. CDR3 in DNA: TGTGCCACCAGCCCACAGGGGACCGGGGAGCTGTTTTTT.

This clone was seen more than once but under ten times. The chain combines TRBV24-1 with TRBJ1-1; D might be TRBD1 (5 bases). The CDR3 is 13 amino acids. Germline CDR1 and CDR2: KGHDR and SFDVKD. V was shortened by 3 bases and J by 1 base, with 5 bases between the two germline ends. Here the CDR3 DNA reads TGTGCCACCAGTGATACAGGGAACACTGAAGCTTTCTTT. Translation gives CATSDTGNTEAFF.

The chain recombines TRBV3-1 (or the pseudogene TRBV3-2) with TRBJ1-5; D call uncertain. V was pared by 4 bases and J by 7 bases, with 14 bases between. This CDR3 region has 14 residues. CDR1 LGHDT and CDR2 YNNKEL come from the germline V gene (reference sequence). CDR3 sequence reads: CASSLNGKRQPQHF. The DNA of the CDR3 is TGTGCCAGCAGCCTAAACGGTAAAAGACAGCCCCAGCATTTT.

The chain recombines TRBV27 with TRBJ1-2, with 10 bases lining up with TRBD1. This CDR3 region has 15 residues. V gave up 3 bases and J gave up 7 bases; unmatched junction bases: 8. The germline CDR1 and CDR2 sequences are MNHEY and SMNVEV (reference sequence). The CDR3 nucleotides read TGTGCCAGCAGTTTTATGGGACAGGGGACCGTTGGCTACACCTTC. Residues: CASSFMGQGTVGYTF.

The chain links TRBV4-3 to TRBJ1-5; 7 bases are a match to TRBD1. V lost 2 bases, J lost 4 bases, and 8 bases stayed unmatched. Germline V gives CDR1 LGHNA, CDR2 YSLEER. The CDR3 covers 16 residues. The CDR3 region has the DNA TGCGCCAGCAGCCAAAAAACCGGGACAGTTAATCAGCCCCAGCATTTT. It specifies CASSQKTGTVNQPQHF.

The chain combines TRBV19 with TRBJ2-2; D is possibly TRBD2 (5 bases). This CDR3 comprises 13 residues. Germline values: CDR1 LNHDA, CDR2 SQIVND (reference sequence). V was shortened by 3 bases and J by 7 bases, with 9 bases between the two germline ends. CDR3 nucleotides: TGTGCCAGTAGTATTTTCGGGGACGGGGAGCTGTTTTTT. The encoded protein is CASSIFGDGELFF. Full variable domain (rest looked up from reference TRBV19 and TRBJ2-2): DGGITQSPKYLFRKEGQNVTLSCEQNLNHDAMYWYRQDPGQGLRLIYYSQIVNDFQKGDIAEGYSVSREKKESFPLTVTSAQKNPTAFYLCASSIFGDGELFFGEGSRLTVL.

This chain uses TRBV7-8 with TRBJ2-7; a weak D match, TRBD1 (6 bases). Germline V gives CDR1 SGHVS, CDR2 FQNEAQ. This CDR3 contains 13 residues. The V and J ends lost 1 base and 2 bases respectively, with 6 bases between them. The CDR3: CASSLDRAYEQYV. CDR3 nucleotide sequence: TGTGCCAGCAGCTTAGACAGGGCCTACGAGCAGTACGTC.

This clone was seen more than once but under ten times. This chain uses TRBV5-4 with TRBJ2-6, with D possibly matching TRBD2 (5 bases). CDR1 is SGHNT, CDR2 YYREEE, per germline (reference sequence). The CDR3 is made up of 16 amino acids. The V and J ends lost 0 bases and 2 bases respectively, with 9 bases between them. The CDR3 loop reads CASSLGGLAGANVLTF. CDR3 nucleotide sequence: TGTGCCAGCAGCTTGGGCGGACTCGCTGGGGCCAACGTCCTGACTTTC.

This clone was seen just once. The genes are TRBV5-1 and TRBJ2-5, with TRBD2 as a possible D gene (6 bases). With 3 bases removed from V and 2 bases from J, the gap between germline ends came to 8 bases. This CDR3 spans 13 amino acids. Germline V gives CDR1 SGHRS, CDR2 YFSETQ. The CDR3 region has the DNA TGCGCCAGCAGCTGGGACTTACAAGAGACCCAGTACTTC. Its protein is CASSWDLQETQYF.

This clone was detected a few times. This chain joins TRBV5-1 and TRBJ2-6; TRBD2 is a possible D gene (5 bases). This CDR3 has 15 amino acids. V dropped 1 base and J dropped 0 bases, with 5 bases sitting between them. Germline lookup yields CDR1 SGHRS and CDR2 YFSETQ. CDR3 in DNA: TGCGCCAGCAGCTTGCGGGGCTCTGGGGCCAACGTCCTGACTTTC. It specifies CASSLRGSGANVLTF.

The V and J genes are TRBV5-1 and TRBJ2-7; 11 bases fit TRBD1. J was trimmed by 5 bases and V by 4 bases; bases with no gene match: 5. This CDR3 has 14 residues. CDR1 and CDR2 from the germline V gene are SGHRS and YFSETQ. CDR3 DNA: TGCGCCAGCAGCCGGACAGGGGGCGCCCACGAGCAGTACTTC. Translation gives CASSRTGGAHEQYF.

This clone was found once. This rearrangement joins TRBV6-2 or TRBV6-3 to TRBJ2-5, with 7 bases identical to TRBD2. Germline V CDR1 and CDR2: MNHEY, SVGEGT. The CDR3 sequence is 18 residues long. With V trimmed by 0 bases and J by 0 bases, 10 bases remained unmatched. CDR3 DNA sequence: TGTGCCAGCAGTTACTCCCCGGGGAGGGGCCCGTACCAAGAGACCCAGTACTTC. It is translated as CASSYSPGRGPYQETQYF.

J is TRBJ1-1 and V is TRBV5-1; D call uncertain. Germline assignment: CDR1 SGHRS and CDR2 YFSETQ. The CDR3 has 13 residues. V lost 6 bases and J lost 1, with 10 bases in between. The CDR3 protein is CASNYGSNTEAFF. The CDR3 coding sequence is TGCGCCAGCAACTACGGGTCGAACACTGAAGCTTTCTTT.

This chain uses TRBV6-4 with TRBJ1-2, with 7 bases identical to TRBD1. Germline values: CDR1 MRHNA, CDR2 SNTAGT. Trimming took 6 bases from V and 8 from J; bases not matched to a gene: 18. The CDR3 has 16 residues. CDR3 nucleotide sequence: TGTGCCAGCAGATCTCAGCCTACAGGGGCGTTGGGCGGCTACACCTTC. Translating it yields CASRSQPTGALGGYTF.

The chain has TRBV28 and TRBJ2-7, with D maybe TRBD1 (6 bases). This CDR3 contains 14 residues. V shed 6 bases and J shed 3 bases, with 15 bases lying between them. CDR1 and CDR2 (germline): MDHEN, SYDVKM. This CDR3 reads CASRPLGQIYEQYF. The CDR3 coding sequence is TGTGCCAGCAGGCCCCTTGGACAGATCTACGAGCAGTACTTC. The whole variable domain, remainder taken from reference TRBV28 and TRBJ2-7, is DVKVTQSSRYLVKRTGEKVFLECVQDMDHENMFWYRQDPGLGLRLIYFSYDVKMKEKGDIPEGYSVSREKKERFSLILESASTNQTSMYLCASRPLGQIYEQYFGPGTRLTVT.

This chain joins TRBV9 and TRBJ1-2, with a possible D match to TRBD1 (5 bases). The CDR3 is 15 residues long. Trimming removed 0 bases at V and 1 base at J, with 10 bases between. The germline CDR1 and CDR2 sequences are SGDLS and YYNGEE. The CDR3 reads CASSVGWTSNYGYTF. CDR3 nucleotides: TGTGCCAGCAGCGTAGGGTGGACAAGTAACTATGGCTACACCTTC.

The chain employs TRBV4-3 and TRBJ2-3; 8 positions agree with TRBD1. The length of the CDR3 is 17 residues. Germline trimming cut 0 bases from V and 3 bases from J; bases unmatched to any gene: 8. Germline V CDR1 and CDR2: LGHNA, YSLEER. This CDR3 reads CASSQEPAGGLTDTQYF. The CDR3 DNA reads as TGCGCCAGCAGCCAAGAACCGGCAGGGGGCCTTACAGATACGCAGTATTTT.

The V call is TRBV10-1, the J call TRBJ2-7; D perhaps matches TRBD1 (6 bases). The CDR3 loop spans 13 amino acids. Germline loops: CDR1 WNHNN, CDR2 SYGVQD (reference sequence). With 7 bases removed from V and 3 bases from J, the gap between germline ends came to 13 bases. The CDR3 reads CASTGDLNYEQYF. For the CDR3, the DNA is TGCGCCAGCACAGGGGACCTAAACTACGAGCAGTACTTC.

The chain employs TRBV7-2 and TRBJ2-2, with D perhaps matching TRBD2 (5 bases). Looked up from germline, CDR1 is SGHTA and CDR2 is FQGNSA. V lost 1 base and J 7 bases, leaving 13 bases between the germline ends. CDR3 length: 15 amino acids. The CDR3 coding sequence is TGTGCCAGCAGCTTAGAGATAAGCGGAGGCGGGGAGCTGTTTTTT. It specifies CASSLEISGGGELFF.

The J gene is TRBJ1-2, the V gene TRBV27; 7 bases are shared with TRBD1. V lost 7 bases, J lost 2 bases, and 7 bases stayed unmatched. CDR3 length: 14 residues. Germline lookup yields CDR1 MNHEY and CDR2 SMNVEV (reference sequence). The CDR3 spells CASTPRGENYGYTF. The CDR3 nucleotides read TGTGCCAGCACCCCCAGGGGGGAAAACTATGGCTACACCTTC.

As DNA, the CDR3 is TGTGCCAGCAGTTCCGGGGTTGCGGAGCATTTT. Its translation: CASSSGVAEHF. The chain carries TRBV6-6 and TRBJ1-5; D unclear. This CDR3 contains 11 residues. Per germline, CDR1 MNHNY and CDR2 SVGAGI (reference sequence). Trimming left V 4 bases short and J 14 bases short, with 12 bases between.

The chain employs TRBV25-1 and TRBJ2-5, with 9 bases lining up with TRBD2. The CDR3 length is 15 residues. Germline V gives CDR1 MGHDK, CDR2 SYGVNS. The V gene end was trimmed by 6 bases and the J gene end by 9 bases; junction bases not matched to a gene: 14. The CDR3 is CASSQGGGASRAQYF. The CDR3 DNA sequence: TGTGCCAGCAGCCAGGGCGGGGGGGCCTCCCGGGCCCAGTACTTC.

This clone has at least ten counts. This rearrangement joins TRBV15 to TRBJ2-3; D remains unclear. V was pared by 3 bases and J by 5 bases, with 6 bases between. This CDR3 is 12 amino acids long. CDR1 and CDR2 from the germline V gene are LNHNV and YYDKDF (reference sequence). The chain's CDR3 is CATSSTEDTQYF. The CDR3 coding sequence is TGTGCCACCAGCAGTACTGAAGATACGCAGTATTTT.

J is TRBJ1-5 and V is TRBV2; no clear D gene. V was clipped by 3 bases and J by 0 bases, with 9 bases between them. Germline-derived CDR1 and CDR2 are SNHLY and FYNNEI. The CDR3 extends over 15 amino acids. The CDR3 protein is CASSDGGYSNQPQHF. As DNA, the CDR3 is TGTGCCAGCAGTGATGGCGGTTATAGCAATCAGCCCCAGCATTTT.